A selection of T cell receptor beta chains follows, all from one sample in a study of beta chain features in type 1 diabetes. Profiling relied on immunoSEQ multiplex PCR, and the TCRdb table lists in-frame clones only, not all of them. The sample records around 250,000 clones, around 24% being singletons. Sequences were obtained from naive CD4+ T cells from blood. The source of these receptors is a woman aged 25 to 45 with type 1 diabetes. Each CDR3 is given with its conserved first and last residue. The D gene is left open where the match is weak. A row's size may be missing; if present it is once, few, many or a size class.

.	TRBJ2-3	TRBV11-1	TRBD2	TGTGCCAGCATCCGGACTAGCGACACAGATACGCAGTATTTT	CASIRTSDTDTQYF
.	TRBJ2-7	TRBV20-1	.	TGCAGTGCTAGGGAGTTCGAGCAGTACTTC	CSAREFEQYF
.	TRBJ2-7	TRBV5-1	.	TGCGCCAGCAGCTTGGTGCAGGGCGGCAACGAGCAGTACTTC	CASSLVQGGNEQYF
.	TRBJ1-1	TRBV18	TRBD1	TGTGCCAGCTCACCACCGGGGACAGGGGGTGAAGCTTTCTTT	CASSPPGTGGEAFF
few	TRBJ2-1	TRBV29-1	TRBD2	TGCAGCGCCCTGCGACGGCTAGCGGGAGGCCCAAGCTCCTACAATGAGCAGTTCTTC	CSALRRLAGGPSSYNEQFF
.	TRBJ2-7	TRBV14	TRBD1	TGTGCCAGCGGACAGGGGACCTACGAGCAGTACTTC	CASGQGTYEQYF
few	TRBJ2-1	TRBV18	.	TGTGCCAGCTCATCCTCGGTCGATCACTACAATGAGCAGTTCTTC	CASSSSVDHYNEQFF
.	TRBJ2-3	TRBV5-1	.	TGCGCCAGCAGCTTGACGGGGATCACAGATACGCAGTATTTT	CASSLTGITDTQYF
few	TRBJ2-5	TRBV29-1	.	TGCAGCGGAGGGGGAAAGACCCAGTACTTC	CSGGGKTQYF
.	TRBJ2-2	TRBV9	TRBD1	TGTGCCAGCAGCTTTGGGACAGGGCTGAACACCGGGGAGCTGTTTTTT	CASSFGTGLNTGELFF
.	TRBJ2-1	TRBV29-1	TRBD2	TGCAGCGCTGTGACTAGCGCCCATGAGCAGTTCTTC	CSAVTSAHEQFF
.	TRBJ2-7	TRBV4-1	.	TGCGCCAGCAGCCATCCCGGGACAAACTACGAGCAGTACTTC	CASSHPGTNYEQYF
.	TRBJ1-2	TRBV5-4	.	TGTGCCAGCAGCTTTAACACAGGAAAATATGGCTACACCTTC	CASSFNTGKYGYTF
.	TRBJ2-7	TRBV6-5	.	TGTGCCAGCAGTTACTCGCCGCAGGCACACGAGCAGTACTTC	CASSYSPQAHEQYF
.	TRBJ2-6	TRBV10-3	TRBD1	TGTGCCATCAGTGACAGGACAGGGACCGGGGCCAACGTCCTGACTTTC	CAISDRTGTGANVLTF
few	TRBJ1-2	TRBV29-1	.	TGCAGCGTAGGGAGGGGCGGACGGGGCTACACCTTC	CSVGRGGRGYTF
.	TRBJ1-1	TRBV6-6	TRBD1	TGTGCCAGCAGTCCCCCCGGGACAGGGTTGAACACTGAAGCTTTCTTT	CASSPPGTGLNTEAFF
.	TRBJ1-5	TRBV9	.	TGTGCCAGCAGCGTCGTCGGGGGTGTAGGTCAGCCCCAGCATTTT	CASSVVGGVGQPQHF
.	TRBJ1-5	TRBV30	.	TGTGCCTGGAGTGTAGACGGGACCCAGCATTTT	CAWSVDGTQHF
few	TRBJ2-5	TRBV18	TRBD2	TGTGCCAGCTCACCCAGATCTGGGAGCGGGAAGCAAGAGACCCAGTACTTC	CASSPRSGSGKQETQYF
.	TRBJ2-7	TRBV25-1	.	TGTGCCAGCAGTGAATACGGCTCCTACGAGCAGTACTTC	CASSEYGSYEQYF
.	TRBJ2-1	TRBV7-3	.	TGTGCCAGCAGCTCTCCGGGTCTAGAGCAGTTCTTC	CASSSPGLEQFF
few	TRBJ2-7	TRBV7-9	.	TGTGCCAGCAGCTTAGCGTTCTTGGACAAGTACTTC	CASSLAFLDKYF
.	TRBJ2-1	TRBV10-3	.	TGTGCCATCAGTGAATGGCGGGTAGCTGCGAGCTCCTACAATGAGCAGTTCTTC	CAISEWRVAASSYNEQFF
.	TRBJ1-4	TRBV28	.	TGTGCCAGCAGTTTCCGGGTCGCAACTAATGAAAAACTGTTTTTT	CASSFRVATNEKLFF
.	TRBJ2-1	TRBV29-1	.	TGCAGCGTTGAGGGTGCTAGCTCCTACAATGAGCAGTTCTTC	CSVEGASSYNEQFF
.	TRBJ1-1	TRBV5-4	TRBD1	TGTGCCAGCAGCGGAACAGGGGTCGCTGAAGCTTTCTTT	CASSGTGVAEAFF
few	TRBJ2-7	TRBV5-1	.	TGCGCCAGCAGCCGGACTAAGTACGAGCAGTACTTC	CASSRTKYEQYF
few	TRBJ1-2	TRBV7-9	TRBD1	TGTGCCAGCAGCCGGGACAGCCCGTATGGCTACACCTTC	CASSRDSPYGYTF
.	TRBJ2-7	TRBV7-9	TRBD1	TGTGCCAGCAGCGGACAGGGCTCCTACGAGCAGTACTTC	CASSGQGSYEQYF
.	TRBJ2-1	TRBV29-1	TRBD2	TGCAGCGTTTCGGGACTAGCGGGAGGGGGTAATGAGCAGTTCTTC	CSVSGLAGGGNEQFF
.	TRBJ2-3	TRBV6-5	TRBD2	TGTGCCAGCAGTTACGACGGGAGGTTTACGCAGTATTTT	CASSYDGRFTQYF
.	TRBJ2-1	TRBV30	TRBD2	TGTGCCTGGTCCGGGACTAGCGGGAACAATGAGCAGTTCTTC	CAWSGTSGNNEQFF
.	TRBJ2-3	TRBV19	.	TGTGCCAGCGCCTGGGAGGCAGATACGCAGTATTTT	CASAWEADTQYF
few	TRBJ2-1	TRBV7-2	.	TGTGCCAGCAGCTGGGCCGGGACTTACAATGAGCAGTTCTTC	CASSWAGTYNEQFF
few	TRBJ2-7	TRBV11-2	TRBD1	TGTGCCAGCAGCATCACCGGGACAGGCTACGAGCAGTACTTC	CASSITGTGYEQYF
.	TRBJ2-1	TRBV28	TRBD2	TGTGCCAGCAGTTCTTATAGCGGGAGGGCCGACAATGAGCAGTTCTTC	CASSSYSGRADNEQFF
few	TRBJ2-1	TRBV18	.	TGTGCCAGCTCACCAGTCAGCGGACACAATGAGCAGTTCTTC	CASSPVSGHNEQFF
few	TRBJ2-1	TRBV4-2	TRBD1	TGTGCCAGCAGCCCCCGACAGGGTGTAGGCAATGAGCAGTTCTTC	CASSPRQGVGNEQFF
.	TRBJ2-7	TRBV9	TRBD1	TGTGCCAGCAGCCAGGATGGGACAGGGGGCTACGAGCAGTACTTC	CASSQDGTGGYEQYF
.	TRBJ2-1	TRBV4-1	TRBD2	TGCGCCAGCAGCCAACTTAGCGGGAGGGGGTTAAATGAGCAGTTCTTC	CASSQLSGRGLNEQFF
few	TRBJ2-1	TRBV7-9	TRBD2	TGTGCCAGCAGCTTAGATCTCACTAGCGTCAATGAGCAGTTCTTC	CASSLDLTSVNEQFF
.	TRBJ2-7	TRBV25-1	.	TGTGCCAGCAGTGATTATAACTACGAGCAGTACTTC	CASSDYNYEQYF
.	TRBJ2-3	TRBV4-1	TRBD2	TGCGCCAGCAGCAGGGGACTAGCGGGAGGTGTTGGCACAGATACGCAGTATTTT	CASSRGLAGGVGTDTQYF